Presented here are 6 T cell receptor beta chains from one specimen sequenced in a study of T-cell reconstitution after alpha-beta-depleted transplantation in children. The library targeted TCRbeta and was prepared with unique molecular identifiers. A single record per CDR3 protein comes from TCRdb applying MiXCR to the PCR reads. The data show 90,000 to 100,000 distinct CDR3 sequences, with more than 20% seen just once and about 22% held by the top ten. The sample in question was PBMCs, obtained before TCRalphabeta/CD19-depleted stem cell transplant. Source of these receptors: a boy aged 2-9 years with acute lymphoblastic leukemia, due to receive a stem cell transplant.

This clonotype was seen many times. The rearrangement links TRBV20-1 to TRBJ2-7, with 8 bases identical to TRBD2. J lost 2 bases, V lost 3 bases, and 6 bases had no gene match. The CDR3 runs 14 residues. Germline CDR1 and CDR2: DFQATT and SNEGSKA (reference sequence). CDR3 sequence reads: CSARRRGDPYEQYF. Here the CDR3 DNA reads TGCAGTGCTAGGCGGCGGGGGGACCCCTACGAGCAGTACTTC.

Many counts were recorded for this clonotype. This rearrangement joins TRBV20-1 to TRBJ2-5; 9 nucleotides line up with TRBD2. The CDR3 consists of 15 residues. V shed 0 bases, J shed 0 bases, and the junction held 2 bases outside the gene matches. Looked up from germline, CDR1 is DFQATT and CDR2 is SNEGSKA (reference sequence). CDR3 protein: CSARDLAGYQETQYF. CDR3 nucleotides: TGCAGTGCTAGAGATCTAGCGGGGTACCAAGAGACCCAGTACTTC.

The chain combines TRBV18 with TRBJ2-5; perhaps D is TRBD1 or TRBD2 (5 bases each). The CDR3 consists of 16 residues. Germline CDR1 and CDR2: KGHSH and LQKENI. V lost 4 bases and J lost 5, with 20 bases in between. The CDR3 is CASSQRRSGPGETQYF. As DNA, the CDR3 is TGTGCCAGCTCACAACGGCGGTCGGGGCCTGGGGAGACCCAGTACTTC.

The chain recombines TRBV6-1 with TRBJ2-7; 9 bases are a match to TRBD1. The CDR3 runs 13 residues. Germline assignment: CDR1 MNHNS and CDR2 SASEGT. V dropped 8 bases and J dropped 4; count of bases not matched to a gene: 6. This CDR3 reads CASAEGQGYEQYV. In nucleotides, the CDR3 is TGTGCCAGCGCAGAGGGACAGGGTTACGAGCAGTACGTC.

This clonotype was found a few times. The chain employs TRBV15 and TRBJ2-2; D is undetermined. This CDR3 spans 11 amino acids. V gave up 5 bases and J gave up 8 bases, with 6 bases separating them. CDR1 is LNHNV, CDR2 YYDKDF, per germline (reference sequence). The CDR3 DNA is TGTGCCACCAGCCTGACGGGGGAGCTGTTTTTT. It encodes CATSLTGELFF.

The J gene is TRBJ1-1, the V gene TRBV7-9; perhaps TRBD1 as D (6 bases). Germline values: CDR1 SEHNR, CDR2 FQNEAQ (reference sequence). V lost 6 bases and J 4 bases, leaving 9 bases between the germline ends. The CDR3 consists of 12 residues. CDR3 DNA sequence: TGTGCCAGCAGTCGAGGGGGCACTGAAGCTTTCTTT. This codes for CASSRGGTEAFF.